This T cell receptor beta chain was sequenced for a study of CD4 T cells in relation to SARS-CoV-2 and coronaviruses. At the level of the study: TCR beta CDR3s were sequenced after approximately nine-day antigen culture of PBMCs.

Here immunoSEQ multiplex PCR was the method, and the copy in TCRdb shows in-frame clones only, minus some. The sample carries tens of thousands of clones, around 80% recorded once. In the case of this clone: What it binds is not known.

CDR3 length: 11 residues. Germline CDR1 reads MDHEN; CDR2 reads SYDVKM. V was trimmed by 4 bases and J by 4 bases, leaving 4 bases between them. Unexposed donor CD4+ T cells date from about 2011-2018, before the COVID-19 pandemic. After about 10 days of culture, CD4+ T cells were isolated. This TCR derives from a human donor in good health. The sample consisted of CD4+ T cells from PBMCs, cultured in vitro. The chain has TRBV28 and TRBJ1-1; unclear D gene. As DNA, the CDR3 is TGTGCCAGCAGTTCTCGCACTGAAGCTTTCTTT. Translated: CASSSRTEAFF.